A selection of T cell receptor beta chains follows, all from one sample in a study of blood T cell repertoires in COVID-19. Generated by immunoSEQ multiplex PCR, the TCRdb table keeps only in-frame clones and is missing some. The data hold tens of thousands of clones, with about 87% observed a single time. The sequencing sample was made of peripheral blood. These TCRs come from a human donor with active COVID-19. The donor label of this sample is uncertain. Each CDR3 is given with its conserved first and last residue. D genes are given only for firm matches. The listing skips clone size in some rows; elsewhere it reads once, few, many or a size class.

d_gene	abundance	v_gene	j_gene	CDR3nt	CDR3aa
TRBD1	-	TRBV11-2	TRBJ2-7	TGTGCCAGCAGCCCAGGGGGTTACGAGCAGTACTTC	CASSPGGYEQYF
TRBD1	-	TRBV24-1	TRBJ2-7	TGTGCCACCACCTTAGGACAGGGAGGCTACTACGAGCAGTACTTC	CATTLGQGGYYEQYF
TRBD1	-	TRBV5-4	TRBJ1-1	TGTGCCAGCAGCTTGAGGGGACAGGGAATACCAGCTTTCTTT	CASSLRGQGIPAFF
-	-	TRBV29-1	TRBJ2-3	TGCAGCGTTGAAGGGAGGGGGGGTACAGATACGCAGTATTTT	CSVEGRGGTDTQYF
-	-	TRBV5-6	TRBJ2-7	TGTGCCAGCAGCCCCCGGGACACTTGGCAGTACTTC	CASSPRDTWQYF
TRBD1	-	TRBV19	TRBJ2-5	TGTGCCAGTAACCGGCCGGGACAGCAAGAGACCCAGTACTTC	CASNRPGQQETQYF
TRBD2	-	TRBV19	TRBJ2-1	TGTGCCAGTTTAGCGGGAGGACACTACAATGAGCAGTTCTTC	CASLAGGHYNEQFF
TRBD1	-	TRBV6-5	TRBJ1-2	TGTGCCAGCAGTTACGCCGCAGGGGGAGGCTACACCTTC	CASSYAAGGGYTF
-	-	TRBV18	TRBJ2-1	TGTGCCAGCTCACTCCCGATCAGCTCCTACAATGAGCAGTTCTTC	CASSLPISSYNEQFF
-	-	TRBV11-3	TRBJ1-1	TGTGCCAGCAGCCGCGACAGAACGAACACTGAAGCTTTCTTT	CASSRDRTNTEAFF
-	-	TRBV4-1	TRBJ1-2	TGCGCCAGCAGCCAGACATATCTTGGAAGCTATGGCTACACCTTC	CASSQTYLGSYGYTF
TRBD1	-	TRBV24-1	TRBJ2-2	TGTGCCATCGCAGGGACAGGGGACACCGGGGAGCTGTTTTTT	CAIAGTGDTGELFF
-	-	TRBV19	TRBJ2-3	TGTGCCAGTAGTGGAGGAGGGAAAGCAAGCACAGATACGCAGTATTTT	CASSGGGKASTDTQYF
-	-	TRBV6-2/TRBV6-3	TRBJ2-7	TGTGCCAGCAGTCTGTTGGTGCCGAGGGAGCAGTACTTC	CASSLLVPREQYF
-	-	TRBV4-2	TRBJ2-2	TGTGCCAGCAGCCAAGTCTGGGGTGGCGGGGCCGGGGAGCTGTTTTTT	CASSQVWGGGAGELFF
TRBD2	-	TRBV5-4	TRBJ2-3	TGTGCCAGCAGCTTAGGACTAGCGGGAGAAGATACGCAGTATTTT	CASSLGLAGEDTQYF
TRBD1	-	TRBV2	TRBJ1-5	TGTGCCAGCAGGGACAGGCGCAGCAATCAGCCCCAGCATTTT	CASRDRRSNQPQHF
TRBD1	-	TRBV27	TRBJ1-5	TGTGCCAGCAGTTGGCAGGGGGGAAGGCAGCCCCAGCATTTT	CASSWQGGRQPQHF
-	-	TRBV6-6	TRBJ2-3	TGTGCCAGCAGTTATCAAGATACGCAGTATTTT	CASSYQDTQYF
TRBD1	-	TRBV10-3	TRBJ2-1	TGTGCCATCAGTGCCGACAGGGACAATGAGCAGTTCTTC	CAISADRDNEQFF
TRBD1	-	TRBV28	TRBJ2-1	TGTGCCAGCACTTACTGGGGACAGGGCGACAATGAGCAGTTCTTC	CASTYWGQGDNEQFF
-	-	TRBV5-1	TRBJ2-1	TGCGCCAGCAGCTTGGAACTCCCTACTGGTGAGCAGTTCTTC	CASSLELPTGEQFF
-	-	TRBV11-1	TRBJ2-5	TGTGCCAGCAGCTCAGAGCCGACAGCCTTCCAAGAGACCCAGTACTTC	CASSSEPTAFQETQYF
-	-	TRBV3-1/TRBV3-2	TRBJ2-6	TGTGCCAGCAGCTTTGAGGGTATTGGGGCCAACGTCCTGACTTTC	CASSFEGIGANVLTF
-	-	TRBV28	TRBJ1-5	TGTGCCAGCACCTTTTCTGACAGGCTCAATCAGCCCCAGCATTTT	CASTFSDRLNQPQHF
-	-	TRBV6-5	TRBJ2-5	TGTGCCAGCACGGGAACGAGCCAAGAGACCCAGTACTTC	CASTGTSQETQYF
TRBD1	-	TRBV27	TRBJ2-7	TGTGCCAGCTCCTCGACCGGGACAGACTCCTACGAGCAGTACTTC	CASSSTGTDSYEQYF
TRBD1	few	TRBV7-9	TRBJ1-2	TGTGCCAGCAGCTTTACAGGGGATGGCTACACCTTC	CASSFTGDGYTF
TRBD1	-	TRBV12-5	TRBJ1-2	TGTGCTAGTGGGGGGCAGGACAGGGTGTCCGGCTACACCTTC	CASGGQDRVSGYTF
TRBD2	-	TRBV7-2	TRBJ2-1	TGTGCCAGCAGCTTAGGACTAGCGGTCAATGAGCAGTTCTTC	CASSLGLAVNEQFF
TRBD2	-	TRBV7-3	TRBJ2-3	TGTGCCAGCAGAAGAGGGGCGGGGGGCCTCTCAGAAACGCAGTATTTT	CASRRGAGGLSETQYF
-	-	TRBV19	TRBJ1-1	TGTGCCAGTATGCTAGACGTTCGTGAAGCTTTCTTT	CASMLDVREAFF
TRBD2	-	TRBV6-5	TRBJ2-7	TGTGCCAGCAGCTGGAGCGGGGGGGCGTCCTACGAGCAGTACTTC	CASSWSGGASYEQYF
-	-	TRBV28	TRBJ2-7	TGTGCCAGCAGCCTCCTTTTGGGCCGCGAGCAGTACTTC	CASSLLLGREQYF
TRBD2	-	TRBV2	TRBJ2-1	TGTGCCAGCAGTGCTGTAGCGGGAGTTACGTTAGACAATGAGCAGTTCTTC	CASSAVAGVTLDNEQFF
TRBD1	-	TRBV28	TRBJ2-2	TGTGCCAGCAGTCCCAACAGGGGGCGCTCGGCCGGGGAGCTGTTTTTT	CASSPNRGRSAGELFF
TRBD2	-	TRBV6-5	TRBJ2-1	TGTGCCAGCAGCACCAGCGGGAGTCCCTACAATGAGCAGTTCTTC	CASSTSGSPYNEQFF
TRBD2	few	TRBV20-1	TRBJ2-1	TGCAGTGCGACCGCGGGGGGGGAGCAGTTCTTC	CSATAGGEQFF
TRBD2	-	TRBV28	TRBJ2-7	TGTGCCAGCAGCATGACTAGCGGGAATATCTACGAGCAGTACTTC	CASSMTSGNIYEQYF
-	-	TRBV2	TRBJ2-7	TGTGCCAGCAGGGTTCAGGGGAACTCCTACGAGCAGTACTTC	CASRVQGNSYEQYF
TRBD1	-	TRBV6-5	TRBJ1-2	TGTGCCAGCACGAGGGGGCCTAACTATGGCTACACCTTC	CASTRGPNYGYTF
TRBD2	-	TRBV2	TRBJ2-7	TGTGCCAGCAGAGGACTAGCGTACTCCTACGAGCAGTACTTC	CASRGLAYSYEQYF